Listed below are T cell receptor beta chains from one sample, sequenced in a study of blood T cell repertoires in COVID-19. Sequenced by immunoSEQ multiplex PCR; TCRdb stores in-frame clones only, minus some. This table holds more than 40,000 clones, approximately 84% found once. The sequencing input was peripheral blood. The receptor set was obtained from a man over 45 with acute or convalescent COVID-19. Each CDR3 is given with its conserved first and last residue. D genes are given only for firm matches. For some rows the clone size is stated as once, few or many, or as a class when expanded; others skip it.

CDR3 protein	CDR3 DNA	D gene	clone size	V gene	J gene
CASSFSSTDPNEKLFF	TGTGCCAGCAGTTTCTCCTCGACAGATCCTAATGAAAAACTGTTTTTT	NA	NA	TRBV28	TRBJ1-4
CASSLSGLLNSPLHF	TGTGCCAGCAGCTTGTCGGGACTCTTGAATTCACCCCTCCACTTT	NA	NA	TRBV5-6	TRBJ1-6
CASSPHLSPRQSEQFF	TGTGCCAGCAGCCCTCACCTAAGCCCTAGGCAAAGTGAGCAGTTCTTC	NA	once	TRBV7-9	TRBJ2-1
CASRLDFGGQETQYF	TGTGCCAGCAGATTAGATTTCGGAGGCCAAGAGACCCAGTACTTC	NA	NA	TRBV11-2	TRBJ2-5
CASSPLGQGSYGYTF	TGTGCCAGCTCACCTCTGGGACAGGGGAGCTATGGCTACACCTTC	TRBD1	NA	TRBV18	TRBJ1-2
CSVGGQIYGYTF	TGCAGCGTTGGAGGGCAAATCTATGGCTACACCTTC	NA	NA	TRBV29-1	TRBJ1-2
CSARVLSGYTF	TGCAGTGCTAGAGTTTTGAGTGGCTACACCTTC	NA	NA	TRBV20-1	TRBJ1-2
CASSYRQGGDEKLFF	TGTGCCAGTAGTTACAGACAGGGTGGTGATGAAAAACTGTTTTTT	TRBD1	NA	TRBV19	TRBJ1-4
CASSQQGRTSGKGNEQFF	TGCGCCAGCAGCCAACAAGGCAGGACTAGCGGGAAGGGCAATGAGCAGTTCTTC	TRBD2	NA	TRBV5-1	TRBJ2-1
CASSFAGFEPYF	TGTGCCAGCAGCTTCGCGGGTTTCGAGCCCTACTTC	NA	NA	TRBV5-5	TRBJ2-7
CASSFGDEQYF	TGTGCCAGCAGTTTCGGTGACGAGCAGTACTTC	NA	NA	TRBV12-3/TRBV12-4	TRBJ2-7
CASSHRQFRTDTQYF	TGTGCCAGCAGCCACCGACAGTTTCGCACAGATACGCAGTATTTT	NA	NA	TRBV6-2/TRBV6-3	TRBJ2-3
CASSPGGQAGNTIYF	TGTGCCAGCAGCCCTGGGGGACAGGCTGGAAACACCATATATTTT	TRBD1	once	TRBV5-4	TRBJ1-3
CASTQGNTEAFF	TGTGCCAGTACGCAGGGGAACACTGAAGCTTTCTTT	NA	NA	TRBV7-9	TRBJ1-1
CASSLVAGGPSGELFF	TGTGCCAGCAGCTTAGTAGCGGGAGGGCCGAGCGGGGAGCTGTTTTTT	TRBD2	NA	TRBV7-6	TRBJ2-2
CASSLTTSGSRNEQFF	TGTGCCAGCAGCTTAACGACTAGCGGGAGTCGCAATGAGCAGTTCTTC	TRBD2	NA	TRBV7-6	TRBJ2-1
CSVEEERTSRFF	TGCAGCGTTGAAGAGGAACGGACTAGCAGGTTCTTC	TRBD2	few	TRBV29-1	TRBJ2-1
CATSRGTGAGANVLTF	TGTGCCACCAGCAGAGGTACAGGGGCTGGGGCCAACGTCCTGACTTTC	TRBD1	once	TRBV15	TRBJ2-6
CASNPGGLNTEAFF	TGCGCCAGCAACCCAGGGGGCCTGAACACTGAAGCTTTCTTT	TRBD1	NA	TRBV4-1	TRBJ1-1
CSVEAAGATDTQYF	TGCAGCGTTGAGGCAGCGGGAGCCACAGATACGCAGTATTTT	TRBD2	NA	TRBV29-1	TRBJ2-3
CASSQDHTSGGPTDTQYF	TGCGCCAGCAGCCAAGATCATACTAGCGGGGGGCCTACAGATACGCAGTATTTT	TRBD2	NA	TRBV4-1	TRBJ2-3
CASSSTDRGLRSGANVLTF	TGTGCCAGCAGCTCGACCGACAGGGGGCTACGGTCTGGGGCCAACGTCCTGACTTTC	TRBD1	NA	TRBV13	TRBJ2-6
CASSATGSRDEQYF	TGCGCCAGCAGCGCGACAGGGTCCCGGGACGAGCAGTACTTC	TRBD1	NA	TRBV5-1	TRBJ2-7
CASSLMAGGSQETQYF	TGTGCCAGCAGCTTAATGGCAGGGGGCTCCCAAGAGACCCAGTACTTC	TRBD1	few	TRBV7-3	TRBJ2-5
CASSQDSYEQYF	TGTGCCAGCAGCCAAGACAGTTACGAGCAGTACTTC	NA	NA	TRBV14	TRBJ2-7
CASSESWDIDSYEQYF	TGCGCCAGCAGTGAGTCGTGGGACATCGACAGCTACGAGCAGTACTTC	NA	NA	TRBV10-1	TRBJ2-7
CASSDMRQGTYNEQFF	TGTGCCAGCAGTGATATGCGACAGGGGACCTACAATGAGCAGTTCTTC	TRBD1	NA	TRBV6-1	TRBJ2-1
CASRGEGANYGYTF	TGTGCCAGCAGAGGTGAGGGTGCCAACTATGGCTACACCTTC	NA	NA	TRBV27	TRBJ1-2
CASSSPGQGASGYGYTF	TGTGCCAGCAGTTCACCGGGACAGGGGGCGTCGGGCTATGGCTACACCTTC	TRBD1	NA	TRBV28	TRBJ1-2